The sequence of this T cell receptor (beta chain) was determined in a study of blood T cells in healthy people across ages. The table lists this clonotype with many counts. From germline, CDR1 is SQVTM and CDR2 ANQGSEA. The CDR3 runs 11 residues. Trimming cost V 5 bases and J 5 bases, with 9 bases left between them. Through a sample-barcoded 5' primer and a J-beta primer mix, a second PCR was run for roughly 6 to 12 cycles. TCRdb itself ran the 5' RACE reads through MiXCR, one entry per CDR3 protein. The sample records around 1.7 million distinct CDR3 sequences, under 30% being singletons. Sequenced sample: blood. The sequence was obtained from a woman aged 30 to 39 in good health. The chain recombines TRBV29-1 with TRBJ2-5, with a tentative D call TRBD1 (6 bases). The CDR3 coding sequence is TGCAGCGTTCCTCAGGGGGAGACCCAGTACTTC. Translating gives CSVPQGETQYF.